This is a list of T cell receptor beta chains from one sample in a study of tumor-infiltrating lymphocytes in primary liver carcinoma. TCRdb re-derived calls from the multiplex PCR reads in MiXCR, one entry per CDR3 protein. The table includes approximately 330,000 distinct CDR3 sequences, 65% detected once. The sample consisted of peripheral blood. These receptors all come from a middle-aged man with primary liver carcinoma and hepatitis B virus infection. CDR3s include the opening cysteine and the closing phenylalanine or tryptophan. D genes are given only for firm matches. Clone size is stated in some rows and not others, as once, few, many or a class when expanded.

clone_size,d_call,v_call,j_call,cdr3_nt,cdr3_aa
many,TRBD2,TRBV5-1,TRBJ2-5,TGCGCCAGCAGCTTGGGTTCTAGCGGAGCTCAAGAGACCCAGTACTTC,CASSLGSSGAQETQYF
.,.,TRBV20-1,TRBJ1-5,TGCAGTGCCCTAGCCGGGCGGAGCTCTAATCAGCCCCAGCATTTT,CSALAGRSSNQPQHF
.,TRBD2,TRBV28,TRBJ2-2,TGTGCCACTGGGACTAGCGGGAGAAGGGTCACCGGGGAGCTGTTTTTT,CATGTSGRRVTGELFF
.,.,TRBV18,TRBJ2-3,TGTGCCAGCTCACCCGCGGGGCAGGATACGCAGTATTTT,CASSPAGQDTQYF
.,TRBD2,TRBV11-3,TRBJ2-1,TGTACTAGCAGCTTAGGAGTCGGGCGGGGGGCCCTCAATGAGCAGTTCTTC,CTSSLGVGRGALNEQFF
.,.,TRBV10-3,TRBJ2-3,TGTGCCATCACCACCGATGGTCGGAGTACAGATACGCAGTATTTT,CAITTDGRSTDTQYF
few,TRBD2,TRBV13,TRBJ2-3,TGTGCCAGCAGCCGGGCCTATAGCGGGAGCATAACAGATACGCAGTATTTT,CASSRAYSGSITDTQYF
.,.,TRBV12-3/TRBV12-4,TRBJ2-1,TGTGCCAGCACTTTTTCCCCGAGCCATGAGCAGTTCTTC,CASTFSPSHEQFF
.,.,TRBV7-9,TRBJ2-6,TGTGCCAGCAGCTCTAACAACGACGGGGCCAACGTCCTGACTTTC,CASSSNNDGANVLTF
many,TRBD1,TRBV4-1,TRBJ1-2,TGCGCCAGCAGCCAAGAACAGGGGTTTTATGGCTACACCTTC,CASSQEQGFYGYTF
few,.,TRBV4-1,TRBJ2-3,TGCGCCAGCAGCCAAGAATGGGATGGGTCTGATACGCAGTATTTT,CASSQEWDGSDTQYF
once,TRBD1,TRBV5-6,TRBJ1-2,TGTGCCAGTAGCTTGGATGGGACAGGAGGCCACACCTTC,CASSLDGTGGHTF
few,.,TRBV12-3/TRBV12-4,TRBJ1-1,TGTGCCAGCACTTTTGGGGTGGACGTGACTGAAGCTTTCTTT,CASTFGVDVTEAFF
few,.,TRBV4-1,TRBJ2-7,TGCGCCAGCAGCCACCCAGCGATTAACTCCTACGAGCAGTACTTC,CASSHPAINSYEQYF
many,.,TRBV11-2,TRBJ1-4,TGTGCCAGCAGTTTAGGGTTCGTCGATGAAAAACTGTTTTTT,CASSLGFVDEKLFF
many,.,TRBV4-1,TRBJ2-7,TGCGCCAGCAGCCCCCAGACAGGATCCTACGAGCAGTACTTC,CASSPQTGSYEQYF
.,.,TRBV28,TRBJ1-2,TGTGCCAGCAGGAAGGGGTATGGCTACACCTTC,CASRKGYGYTF
.,TRBD2,TRBV5-1,TRBJ2-7,TGCGCCAGTAGCTCTGTGACTAGCGGGATGACCTTAACCTACGAGCAGTACTTC,CASSSVTSGMTLTYEQYF
many,.,TRBV11-2,TRBJ1-5,TGTGCCAGCAGCTTAGTGCCCAGGGCCCAGCCCCAGCATTTT,CASSLVPRAQPQHF
.,.,TRBV19,TRBJ2-3,TGTGCCAATTATTCCGGGACGGAATACATAGATACGCAGTATTTT,CANYSGTEYIDTQYF
.,.,TRBV21-1,TRBJ2-7,TGTGCCAGCTACAATACAGGGTCGGCATTTGACGAGCAGTACTTC,CASYNTGSAFDEQYF
.,.,TRBV6-2/TRBV6-3,TRBJ2-7,TGTGCCAGCAGTTTAGCGCCACAGTGCGAGCAGTACTTC,CASSLAPQCEQYF
.,.,TRBV6-6,TRBJ2-6,TGTGCCGCCTCCGGGGGCGGAGTCTCTGGGGCCAACGTCCTGACTTTC,CAASGGGVSGANVLTF
.,.,TRBV5-1,TRBJ1-4,TGCGCCAGCAACACATCGGGAGCAACTAATGAAAAGCTGTTTTTT,CASNTSGATNEKLFF
.,.,TRBV28,TRBJ2-5,TGTGCCGGCGCCGAACCGGAGCGGACCTATCCAGAGACCCAGTACTTC,CAGAEPERTYPETQYF
.,.,TRBV11-2,TRBJ2-3,TGTGCCAGCAGCCCCAGTCTAACAGGAGGGCCGAGGACGCAGTATTTT,CASSPSLTGGPRTQYF
.,.,TRBV11-2,TRBJ2-2,TGTACCAGCAGCTTAGCCGCTGACACCGGGGAGCTGTTTTTT,CTSSLAADTGELFF
.,TRBD2,TRBV29-1,TRBJ2-1,TGCAGCGTTGAAACGACTAGCGACAATGCGCAATTCTTC,CSVETTSDNAQFF
many,.,TRBV10-3,TRBJ2-1,TGTGCCTCCCTGGACCCAAGGAGGCAGGAGCAGTTCTTC,CASLDPRRQEQFF
.,.,TRBV6-2/TRBV6-3,TRBJ2-2,TGTGCCAGCAGTTACTCGATGGTAGGTAGCGGACCGAACACCGGGGAGCTGTTTTTT,CASSYSMVGSGPNTGELFF
.,TRBD2,TRBV6-5,TRBJ2-1,TGTGCCAGCAAGCAGGGAGGGATAGCGGGAGCCCAGCCCTCCTACAATGAGCAGTTCTTC,CASKQGGIAGAQPSYNEQFF
few,.,TRBV10-3,TRBJ2-7,TGTGCCGTATCCCCGGCTATTGGGGTTTCTTACGAGCAGTACTTC,CAVSPAIGVSYEQYF
.,TRBD2,TRBV29-1,TRBJ2-1,TGCAGCGGGGGGACTAGCGGGTTCAATGAGCAGTTCTTC,CSGGTSGFNEQFF
.,TRBD2,TRBV29-1,TRBJ2-5,TGCAGCGCCCTAACTAGCGAGAGAGAGACCCAGTACTTC,CSALTSERETQYF
.,.,TRBV6-5,TRBJ2-1,TGTGCCAGCAGTTACCGGACTACCGGCCCTAATGAGCATTTCTTC,CASSYRTTGPNEHFF
many,.,TRBV5-1,TRBJ2-5,TGTGCCAGCAGCCTGGCTGCAGGCCAAGAGACCCAGTACTTC,CASSLAAGQETQYF
many,TRBD2,TRBV11-2,TRBJ2-5,TGTGCCAGCAGCTTCGGGACTAGCGGGAGTGAGACCCAGTACTTC,CASSFGTSGSETQYF
.,.,TRBV11-2,TRBJ2-2,TGTGCCAGCAGCTTATTAGACGGGAGTGCCATCGGGGAGCTGTTTTTT,CASSLLDGSAIGELFF
.,TRBD1,TRBV4-3,TRBJ2-2,TGCGCCAGCAGCCTCTCCCTGGGACAGGAGGCATCGAACACCGGGGAGCTGTTTTTT,CASSLSLGQEASNTGELFF
.,.,TRBV29-1,TRBJ2-7,TGCAGCGTTGGACTAAACTCCTACGGGCAGTACTTC,CSVGLNSYGQYF
.,TRBD1,TRBV30,TRBJ2-2,TGTGCCTGGAGTGTGCTTTGGGACAGGGCCCCTACCGCGGGCACCGGGGAGCTGTTTTTT,CAWSVLWDRAPTAGTGELFF
.,.,TRBV6-2/TRBV6-3,TRBJ2-2,TGTGCCAGCAGAGAAGAGGACCACACCGGGGAGCTGGTTTTT,CASREEDHTGELVF
.,.,TRBV11-2,TRBJ2-7,TGTTGCAGCAGCTTAGTATCTCTGGTGTGGGGGCAGGGTAAAGAGCAGTACTTC,CCSSLVSLVWGQGKEQYF
.,TRBD2,TRBV6-1,TRBJ2-1,TGTGCCGGCAGTGAACCCCTAGCGGGAGAGAACAATGAGCAGTTCTTC,CAGSEPLAGENNEQFF
.,TRBD1,TRBV11-2,TRBJ2-1,TGTGCCAGCCGCTACTTAGAATTACAGGGGGACGAGCAGTTCTTC,CASRYLELQGDEQFF